This T cell receptor (beta chain) was sequenced during a study of blood T cell repertoires in COVID-19. This clone showed up just a few times. The data were produced by immunoSEQ multiplex PCR, yet TCRdb's version contains in-frame clones alone and is incomplete. Of tens of thousands of clones listed, approximately 82% are singletons. V was trimmed by 1 base and J by 8 bases, leaving 8 bases between them. Germline V CDR1 and CDR2: SGHTA, FQGTGA. The CDR3 covers 13 residues. The chain recombines TRBV7-3 with TRBJ2-2; D is ambiguous. The material sequenced was peripheral blood. The TCR sequence derives from an elderly man with active COVID-19. This chain's CDR3 is CASSLISLGELFF. CDR3 DNA: TGTGCCAGCAGCTTAATATCCCTGGGGGAGCTGTTTTTT.